The TCR beta chain described here comes from a study of CXCR3 chemokines and chemotherapy response in bladder cancer. This CDR3 is built from 14 residues. Per germline, CDR1 ENHRY and CDR2 SYGVKD. V lost 6 bases and J lost 4, with 12 bases in between. By sample fraction, this clonotype is medium-sized. TCRdb re-analysed the PCR reads in MiXCR, keeping a single row per CDR3 protein. This table has 8,000 or so distinct CDR3 sequences, roughly 12% appearing once. The chain joins TRBV10-3 to TRBJ1-4; weak D call: TRBD1 (6 bases). The specimen was obtained from a patient whose treatment included neoadjuvant chemotherapy. The receptor was derived from a human donor with bladder cancer that responded to neoadjuvant chemotherapy. The CDR3 here is CAISRGGGNEKLFF. In DNA form, the CDR3 reads TGTGCCATCAGCAGGGGAGGGGGTAATGAAAAACTGTTTTTT.